A selection of T cell receptor beta chains follows, all from one sample in a study of blood T cell repertoires in COVID-19. Profiled with immunoSEQ multiplex PCR; TCRdb holds only in-frame clones, not every one. This sample carries approximately 74,000 clones, approximately 88% of them seen once, and the ten largest clones take about 2.5%. Sequencing used peripheral blood. These receptors all come from an older man with active or convalescent COVID-19. Both conserved end residues are trimmed from each CDR3.

v_gene | len | CDR3aa
TRBV9 | 13 | ASSERPQQYNEQF
TRBV6-7 | 17 | ASSYDAPGDSLVSETQY
TRBV7-2 | 12 | ASTVGGRNQPQH
TRBV19 | 12 | ASSTGGWMPEAF
TRBV11-2 | 13 | ASSLGKGYQETQY
TRBV28 | 11 | ASTGYSSYEQY
TRBV4-3 | 15 | ASSQDLLAGDTGELF
TRBV29-1 | 9 | SAGVTDTQY
TRBV12-3/TRBV12-4 | 11 | ASSPGRIYEQY
TRBV30 | 14 | AWSVRGQGSNQPQH
TRBV7-6 | 12 | ASSLAGGNQPQH
TRBV6-6 | 13 | ASSLDGTANTEAF
TRBV24-1 | 18 | ATSDLPKGDLQGDNQPQH
TRBV6-4 | 13 | ASSPELSSYNEQF
TRBV30 | 12 | AWSHLRGISEQY
TRBV5-1 | 15 | ASSPGTGEYTGNTIY
TRBV20-1 | 13 | SASLGTKAYNEQF
TRBV7-2 | 13 | ASSTAARTAYEQY
TRBV28 | 12 | ASSPHMANYGYT
TRBV18 | 17 | ASSPIGGAEASSYNEQF
TRBV7-2 | 14 | ASSLRRLAGRETQY
TRBV5-1 | 11 | ASSPDSYNEQF
TRBV19 | 13 | ASSIAPGSRTEAF